This T cell receptor (beta chain) originates from a study of blood T cell repertoires in COVID-19. J lost 2 bases, V lost 5 bases, and 3 bases had no gene match. The CDR3 covers 13 residues. Germline loops: CDR1 LNHDA, CDR2 SQIVND (reference sequence). Produced via immunoSEQ multiplex PCR; TCRdb's table is partial and in-frame only. Here the sample spans 90,000 to 120,000 clones, 89% being singletons. The gene calls are TRBV19 and TRBJ2-7; the match to TRBD1 covers 7 bases. Sequencing input: peripheral blood. The source of this sequence is a man aged 40-49 years with active or convalescent COVID-19. CDR3 loop: CASSLGTAYEQYF. The CDR3 nucleotides are TGTGCCAGTAGTCTAGGGACAGCCTACGAGCAGTACTTC.